A selection of T cell receptor beta chains follows, all from one sample in a study of T-cell reconstitution after alpha-beta-depleted transplantation in children. TCRdb independently ran MiXCR on the PCR reads; one entry per CDR3 protein. The sample lists about 120,000 distinct CDR3 sequences; 23% were seen once. The source material was PBMCs, mostly from graft donor cells, sampled 180 days after TCRalphabeta/CD19-depleted stem cell transplant. Source of these receptors: a male patient between 2 and 15 years old who had a stem cell transplant for chronic granulomatous disease, so the T cells may come from the graft donor. CDR3s include the opening cysteine and the closing phenylalanine or tryptophan. The D gene is left open where the match is weak. Clone size is shown for a subset of rows, as once, few, many or a class of expanded clone.

>.|TRBV20-1|TRBJ2-3|many
TGCAGTGCTAGTGGCGGATCCGGGGATACGCAGTATTTT
CSASGGSGDTQYF
>.|TRBV29-1|TRBJ1-1|.
TGCAGCGTTGAAGTTCGGCTTTCGGATACTGAAGCTTTCTTT
CSVEVRLSDTEAFF
>.|TRBV3-1|TRBJ2-7|few
TGTGCCAGCAGCCTAACTGAACAGCAGTACTTC
CASSLTEQQYF
>TRBD1|TRBV28|TRBJ1-6|few
TGTGCCAGCAGTTTATACACAGGGGTTTCACCCCTCCACTTT
CASSLYTGVSPLHF
>TRBD2|TRBV9|TRBJ2-1|.
TGTGCCAGCAGTGGTAGTCTAGCGGGGCGATATCCCTCCTACAATGAGCAGTTCTTC
CASSGSLAGRYPSYNEQFF
>.|TRBV7-2|TRBJ2-7|few
TGTGCCAGCAGCCAGGGGCGGAGTCGGGTTAGCTCCTACGAGCAGTACTTC
CASSQGRSRVSSYEQYF
>.|TRBV7-8|TRBJ2-5|many
TGTGCCAGCAGCTTAGCGGGGCAGGGGAGGACCCAGTACTTC
CASSLAGQGRTQYF
>TRBD2|TRBV7-2|TRBJ2-3|many
TGTGCCAGCAGCTTCCTCGGGGGAGCGGGAGCAAGGGATACGCAGTATTTT
CASSFLGGAGARDTQYF
>.|TRBV15|TRBJ2-3|.
TGTGCCACCAGCAGGGAGGTTGGGGACACAGATACGCAGTATTTT
CATSREVGDTDTQYF
>.|TRBV9|TRBJ2-1|.
TGTGCCAGCAGCGTCACAGGGTACAATGAGCAGTTCTTC
CASSVTGYNEQFF
>.|TRBV4-3|TRBJ2-2|many
TGCGCCAGCAGCCAAGATCCAGGGGGGGTAAGGGTAAACACCGGGGAGCTGTTTTTT
CASSQDPGGVRVNTGELFF
>.|TRBV5-1|TRBJ2-3|once
TGCGCCAGCAGCTTAAAGGTCTCTAGCACAGATACGCAGTATTTT
CASSLKVSSTDTQYF
>TRBD2|TRBV7-9|TRBJ2-1|few
TGTGCCAGTGACCAGCGGGAGTCCTACAATGAGCAGTTCTTC
CASDQRESYNEQFF
>.|TRBV20-1|TRBJ2-1|few
TGCAGTGCTAGCAGGTCGTCCTCCTACAATGAGCAGTTCTTC
CSASRSSSYNEQFF
>.|TRBV21-1|TRBJ2-3|many
TGTGCCAGCAGCAAAGGTGGTTCAGGGGTAGGAGATACGCAGTATTTT
CASSKGGSGVGDTQYF
>.|TRBV7-9|TRBJ1-2|few
TGTGCCAGCAGCTTAGGGCTCTATGGCTACACCTTC
CASSLGLYGYTF
>TRBD2|TRBV7-2|TRBJ2-4|.
TGTGCCAGCAGCATTAGCGGGAGGAAAAACATTCAGTACTTC
CASSISGRKNIQYF
>TRBD2|TRBV5-1|TRBJ2-1|many
TGCGCCAGCAGCTTGGGCCTAGCGGGAGTAAATGAGCAGTTCTTC
CASSLGLAGVNEQFF
>.|TRBV6-1|TRBJ1-2|.
TGTGCCAGCAGTAGCAACAGACGCTCCTATGGCTACACCTTC
CASSSNRRSYGYTF
>.|TRBV9|TRBJ2-7|many
TGTGCCAGCAGCGTAGCTCCGCAGCAGGGCTACGAGCAGTACTTC
CASSVAPQQGYEQYF
>TRBD2|TRBV7-6|TRBJ2-7|many
TGTGCCAGCAGCGGACTAGCGGGAGCATTGGGCGAGCAGTACTTC
CASSGLAGALGEQYF
>.|TRBV20-1|TRBJ1-1|many
TGCAGTGCTAGAGGGGGCAGGGGCCGAACTGAAGCTTTCTTT
CSARGGRGRTEAFF
>.|TRBV9|TRBJ1-2|.
TGTGCCAGCAGCGTAAGTGGAGGAGGGCCCTATGGCTACACCTTC
CASSVSGGGPYGYTF
>.|TRBV6-4|TRBJ2-1|many
TGTGCCAGCAGACCGACTAGTGGCGGCTCCTACAATGAGCAGTTCTTC
CASRPTSGGSYNEQFF
>.|TRBV27|TRBJ2-7|many
TGTGCCAGCAAGGGGGGACAGAGCAATTACGAGCAGTACTTC
CASKGGQSNYEQYF
>TRBD1|TRBV11-1|TRBJ2-1|.
TGTGCCAGCAGCCCACAGGGGGTTGGTGAGCAGTTCTTC
CASSPQGVGEQFF
>TRBD1|TRBV5-1|TRBJ2-7|many
TGCGCCAGCAGCTTGGTTGACAGGGCGGTGCAGTACTTC
CASSLVDRAVQYF
>.|TRBV20-1|TRBJ1-1|.
TGCAGTGCTAGAGATCTGCGGGGGGCTTTCTTT
CSARDLRGAFF
>.|TRBV12-3/TRBV12-4|TRBJ1-2|many
TGTGCCAGCAGTCATGGGCCCTTGGGCTACACCTTC
CASSHGPLGYTF
>.|TRBV12-3/TRBV12-4|TRBJ2-1|few
TGTGCCAGCAGAACGCTTAGTTACAATGAGCAGTTCTTC
CASRTLSYNEQFF
>.|TRBV15|TRBJ2-3|many
TGTGCCACCAGCAGAGCTCGGGACTCCCCAGATACGCAGTATTTT
CATSRARDSPDTQYF
>.|TRBV20-1|TRBJ2-1|.
TGCAGTGCTAGAGATCCCCCAAACCCTACCTACAATGAGCAGTTCTTC
CSARDPPNPTYNEQFF
>TRBD1|TRBV18|TRBJ1-6|.
TGTGCCAGCTCACCTTTGACAGGGGATAATTCACCCCTCCACTTT
CASSPLTGDNSPLHF
>TRBD2|TRBV20-1|TRBJ2-7|many
TGCAGTGCTAGACGCGGGACTAGCGGAACCTACGAGCAGTACTTC
CSARRGTSGTYEQYF
>TRBD1|TRBV12-3/TRBV12-4|TRBJ2-7|many
TGTGCCAGCAGTCCCCTAGCCGGGACAGAGTTCTACGAGCAGTACTTC
CASSPLAGTEFYEQYF
>.|TRBV2|TRBJ1-5|many
TGTGCCAGCAGTGAAGGGCAGCTGTCCCTTGGAAATCAGCCCCAGCATTTT
CASSEGQLSLGNQPQHF
>.|TRBV27|TRBJ1-1|.
TGTGCCAGCAGATCCCGTCGTACAGACACTGAAGCTTTCTTT
CASRSRRTDTEAFF
>.|TRBV6-1|TRBJ2-2|many
TGTGCCAGCAGTCAACCGGGAGCCGGGAACACCGGGGAGCTGTTTTTT
CASSQPGAGNTGELFF
>TRBD2|TRBV4-2|TRBJ2-1|many
TGTGCCAGCAGCCAAGATCCCGCCCGACTAGCATCCTACAATGAGCAGTTCTTC
CASSQDPARLASYNEQFF
>.|TRBV3-1|TRBJ2-7|many
TGTGCCAGCTCCTGGGGATCCTACGAGCAGTACTTC
CASSWGSYEQYF
>.|TRBV12-3/TRBV12-4|TRBJ1-1|.
TGTGCCAGCAGAACCGGGACAGAAGCTTTCTTT
CASRTGTEAFF
>TRBD1|TRBV18|TRBJ2-3|.
TGTGCCAGCTCACTTGACAGGGACGCAGATACGCAGTATTTT
CASSLDRDADTQYF
>.|TRBV27|TRBJ1-3|.
TGTGCCACCGGGTTGAGCGGCAAGTCTGGAAACACCATATATTTT
CATGLSGKSGNTIYF
>TRBD1|TRBV12-3/TRBV12-4|TRBJ1-6|few
TGTGCCAGCAGCGAGATCGGACAGGGGAGTAATTCACCCCTCCACTTT
CASSEIGQGSNSPLHF
>.|TRBV4-3|TRBJ2-1|.
TGCGCCAGCAGCCAGCGTACAGGGATTCAGTGGAATGAGCAGTTCTTC
CASSQRTGIQWNEQFF
>.|TRBV5-1|TRBJ2-1|many
TGCGCCAGCAGCCAGGGGAGCGGGACCAGCCCCGTGTACAATGAGCAGTTCTTC
CASSQGSGTSPVYNEQFF
>TRBD2|TRBV29-1|TRBJ2-1|.
TGCAGCGTTGATGGACTAGCGGGACGTTACAATGAGCAGTTCTTC
CSVDGLAGRYNEQFF
>.|TRBV20-1|TRBJ1-1|many
TGCAGTGCTAGAGATATGGGCTCTGAAGCTTTCTTT
CSARDMGSEAFF
>TRBD2|TRBV20-1|TRBJ2-7|many
TGCAGTGCAAAGTCGGGTTTCCCACTAGCGGGAGATCTCGAGCAGTACTTC
CSAKSGFPLAGDLEQYF
>.|TRBV27|TRBJ2-7|many
TGTGCCAGCAGTTTATCAGGGCCCTACGAGCAGTACTTC
CASSLSGPYEQYF
>TRBD1|TRBV20-1|TRBJ2-1|many
TGCAGTGCTAGAGACAGGACAGGAATACATGGATACGAGCAGTTCTTC
CSARDRTGIHGYEQFF
>.|TRBV5-1|TRBJ1-1|many
TGCGCCAGCAGCCCCTACCCCGGGGTCACTGAAGCTTTCTTT
CASSPYPGVTEAFF
>.|TRBV4-2|TRBJ2-2|many
TGTGCCAGCAGCCGAATAGCGGAGTATCAGGGACGGGGCGGGGAGCTGTTTTTT
CASSRIAEYQGRGGELFF
>TRBD2|TRBV20-1|TRBJ2-3|few
TGCAGTGCTAAAGCGGGAGGGGCCACAGATACGCAGTATTTT
CSAKAGGATDTQYF
>TRBD1|TRBV7-8|TRBJ1-4|.
TGTGCCAGCAGCGGGACAGAATCTAATGAAAAACTGTTTTTT
CASSGTESNEKLFF
>.|TRBV10-3|TRBJ2-2|.
TGTGCCATCACCCCGGGACAAATTATTAACACCGGGGAGCTGTTTTTT
CAITPGQIINTGELFF
>TRBD2|TRBV5-1|TRBJ2-1|.
TGCGCCAGCAGCAAATCGGGGGGTACCTACAATGAGCAGTTCTTC
CASSKSGGTYNEQFF